This TCR beta chain was captured in a study of OX40 agonist ivuxolimab in advanced cancers. Overall study context: Every patient in dose escalation had hepatocellular carcinoma, melanoma, renal cell or head and neck cancer.

Data came from immunoSEQ multiplex PCR; TCRdb stores just in-frame clones and leaves some out. The sample yields fewer than 15,000 clones, approximately 87% seen once. V gave up 4 bases and J gave up 4 bases, with 10 bases separating them. Looked up from germline, CDR1 is SGHRS and CDR2 is YFSETQ. The CDR3 covers 13 residues. Blood samples were obtained at baseline, cycle 4 day 1, and cycle 7 day 1. The chain has TRBV5-1 and TRBJ2-3, with D uncertain. The TCR was taken from an adult with an advanced solid tumor such as melanoma, head and neck, liver or kidney cancer. The sequencing here drew on CD4+ or CD8+ T cells sorted from blood, taken in a trial of the OX40 agonist ivuxolimab. The CDR3 sequence: CASSPANADTQYF. In DNA form, the CDR3 reads TGCGCCAGCAGCCCAGCTAATGCAGATACGCAGTATTTT.